This is a list of T cell receptor beta chains from one sample in a study of blood T cells in healthy people across ages. One entry per CDR3 protein, called by TCRdb with MiXCR from the 5' RACE reads. This table holds about 800,000 distinct CDR3 sequences, approximately 25% found once. Another study also made use of these data, one on T cells of mothers and their children.

Specimen: blood. The receptors derive from a boy aged 10-17 years in good health. Both conserved end residues are part of each CDR3. The D gene is left open where the match is weak. Clone size, where shown, is once, few, many, or a class for clones that have expanded.

J	V	size	D	CDR3	DNA
TRBJ2-5	TRBV28	-	TRBD2	CASSLFFSREGLTVYQETQYF	TGTGCCAGCAGTTTATTTTTTTCGCGGGAGGGGTTAACCGTTTACCAAGAGACCCAGTACTTC
TRBJ2-7	TRBV20-1	few	-	CSASGEPGTSYEQYF	TGCAGTGCTAGCGGAGAACCGGGGACTTCCTACGAGCAGTACTTC
TRBJ1-2	TRBV14	few	-	CASSQQRDYGYTF	TGTGCCAGCAGTCAACAGAGGGACTATGGCTACACCTTC
TRBJ2-7	TRBV4-3	-	TRBD2	CASSQALAETSYEQYF	TGCGCCAGCAGCCAAGCCCTAGCGGAGACCTCCTACGAGCAGTACTTC
TRBJ2-3	TRBV9	few	TRBD1	CASSAGQVSTDTQYF	TGTGCCAGCAGCGCGGGACAGGTGAGCACAGATACGCAGTATTTT
TRBJ2-1	TRBV2	-	TRBD2	CASSLAGPTYNEQFF	TGTGCCAGCAGTTTAGCGGGGCCTACCTACAATGAGCAGTTCTTC
TRBJ1-5	TRBV21-1	few	-	CASSKECRETQPQHF	TGTGCCAGCAGCAAAGAATGCAGGGAAACTCAGCCCCAGCATTTT
TRBJ2-2	TRBV20-1	-	-	CSARVRGGYTGELFF	TGCAGTGCTAGAGTCCGGGGCGGGTACACCGGGGAGCTGTTTTTT
TRBJ2-7	TRBV28	-	-	CASSLGLVGARSYEQYF	TGTGCCAGCAGTTTGGGTCTGGTTGGGGCCCGCTCCTACGAGCAGTACTTC
TRBJ2-5	TRBV30	few	-	CACRGRGSETQYF	TGTGCCTGCCGGGGCCGGGGATCGGAGACCCAGTACTTC
TRBJ2-3	TRBV21-1	-	-	CASSKGGGTSDPSTDTQYF	TGTGCCAGCAGCAAAGGGGGAGGGACTAGCGATCCTAGCACAGATACGCAGTATTTT
TRBJ2-7	TRBV20-1	-	-	CSAPGRPSYEQYF	TGCAGTGCTCCCGGACGGCCTTCGTACGAGCAGTACTTC
TRBJ2-1	TRBV7-2	few	-	CASSLGGWYNEQFF	TGTGCCAGCAGCTTGGGGGGCTGGTACAATGAGCAGTTCTTC
TRBJ2-2	TRBV6-1	-	-	CASRLTGELFF	TGTGCCAGCAGACTCACCGGGGAGCTGTTTTTT
TRBJ2-1	TRBV10-3	-	-	CAISARAGTDEQFF	TGTGCCATCAGTGCCAGGGCAGGAACCGATGAGCAGTTCTTC
TRBJ2-2	TRBV20-1	-	-	CSAKPMGRTGELFF	TGCAGTGCTAAGCCGATGGGGCGAACCGGGGAGCTGTTTTTT
TRBJ2-1	TRBV15	few	TRBD1	CATSRVRTGSYNEQFF	TGTGCCACCAGCAGAGTAAGGACAGGGAGCTACAATGAGCAGTTCTTC
TRBJ1-4	TRBV4-1	-	-	CASSRRDNSNEKLFF	TGCGCCAGCAGCCGCCGGGACAATTCTAATGAAAAACTGTTTTTT
TRBJ2-1	TRBV24-1	-	-	CATSDSARSGAVEQFF	TGTGCCACCAGTGATTCTGCCAGGTCAGGGGCCGTTGAGCAGTTCTTC
TRBJ1-5	TRBV27	-	-	CASGAGGYSNQPQHF	TGTGCCAGCGGGGCGGGGGGGTATAGCAATCAGCCCCAGCATTTT
TRBJ1-6	TRBV5-1	few	-	CASSFSEGYNSPLHF	TGCGCCAGCAGCTTTTCAGAGGGATATAATTCACCCCTCCACTTT
TRBJ1-2	TRBV18	-	TRBD1	CASSPYDRGDGYTF	TGTGCCAGCTCACCCTACGACAGGGGAGATGGCTACACCTTC
TRBJ2-1	TRBV6-6	few	-	CASSADYNEQFF	TGTGCCAGCAGTGCGGACTACAATGAGCAGTTCTTC
TRBJ1-2	TRBV28	few	-	CASSPPGFYGYTF	TGTGCCAGCAGTCCACCGGGATTCTATGGCTACACCTTC
TRBJ2-7	TRBV28	few	TRBD1	CASSSGQELYYEQYF	TGTGCCAGCAGTTCCGGACAGGAGTTATACTACGAGCAGTACTTC
TRBJ1-6	TRBV7-2	many	TRBD1	CASSSPGQARASPLHF	TGTGCCAGCAGCTCACCGGGACAGGCAAGGGCTTCACCCCTCCACTTT
TRBJ1-3	TRBV27	few	-	CASSFLLMAGSRGSGNTIYF	TGTGCCAGCAGTTTCTTGTTGATGGCAGGATCAAGGGGGTCTGGAAACACCATATATTTT
TRBJ2-5	TRBV7-2	-	-	CASSLGGGVETQYF	TGTGCCAGCAGCTTAGGAGGGGGAGTTGAGACCCAGTACTTC
TRBJ2-5	TRBV6-2/TRBV6-3	few	-	CASSSLRLRSQETQYF	TGTGCCAGCAGTTCCCTGAGACTCCGTTCGCAAGAGACCCAGTACTTC
TRBJ2-1	TRBV7-2	-	-	CASSVGTPEQFF	TGTGCCAGCAGCGTCGGGACTCCCGAGCAGTTCTTC
TRBJ1-2	TRBV9	-	-	CASSVDPWGYTF	TGTGCCAGCAGCGTCGACCCTTGGGGCTACACCTTC
TRBJ1-1	TRBV7-9	-	TRBD1	CASSQLMTGGDTEAFF	TGTGCCAGCAGCCAACTAATGACAGGGGGGGACACTGAAGCTTTCTTT
TRBJ2-1	TRBV5-1	-	-	CASSWGAGDPRGNEQFF	TGCGCCAGCAGCTGGGGGGCGGGGGACCCCCGAGGGAATGAGCAGTTCTTC
TRBJ2-5	TRBV4-3	-	-	CASSQDRRVGTQYF	TGCGCCAGCAGCCAAGATCGGCGGGTGGGGACCCAGTACTTC
TRBJ2-5	TRBV10-3	-	TRBD2	CAISEGRGGNQETQYF	TGTGCCATCAGTGAGGGGAGGGGAGGGAACCAAGAGACCCAGTACTTC
TRBJ2-4	TRBV7-2	-	-	CASSLELIGNIQYF	TGTGCCAGCAGCTTAGAGTTGATAGGGAACATTCAGTACTTC
TRBJ2-5	TRBV9	-	TRBD2	CASSGAGGKTQYF	TGTGCCAGCAGCGGAGCGGGGGGTAAGACCCAGTACTTC
TRBJ2-1	TRBV20-1	-	TRBD2	CSARGLAGGASSYNEQFF	TGCAGTGCTAGGGGACTAGCGGGGGGGGCGAGCTCCTACAATGAGCAGTTCTTC
TRBJ1-1	TRBV12-3/TRBV12-4	-	-	CATMTAGDIRYTEAFF	TGTGCCACTATGACTGCGGGAGATATCCGATACACTGAAGCTTTCTTT
TRBJ1-6	TRBV6-1	few	TRBD1	CASSDLGTGESSPLHF	TGTGCCAGCAGTGATCTAGGGACAGGGGAAAGTTCACCCCTCCACTTT